This T cell receptor beta chain originates from a study of PD-1 blockade in classical Hodgkin lymphoma. Turning to the study itself: Intravenous nivolumab at 3 mg/kg was given to patients every 2 weeks.

Study-wide results and caveats: Partial responders and progressors had significantly lower baseline TCR diversity. What caused the repertoire differences, perhaps disease activity or prior therapy, remains undefined. Nivolumab starters within 1 year of ASCT were excluded.

The germline gives CDR1 SGHTS, CDR2 YDEGEE. The ends were cut back, 3 bases at V and 8 bases at J, with 14 bases in the middle. This CDR3 spans 13 amino acids. Every patient was affected by relapse after autologous stem cell transplantation, while exposure to brentuximab vedotin was not uniform. Sequencing was performed with immunoSEQ multiplex PCR; in TCRdb, only in-frame clones are kept and a portion is missing. Of around 40,000 clones listed, about three quarters are singletons. With regard to this clone: Its target is not known.

J is TRBJ2-5 and V is TRBV5-8; maybe TRBD1 (6 bases). The sequencing used peripheral blood mononuclear cells (PBMCs), collected at baseline. The receptor's source is a human donor with classical Hodgkin lymphoma. CDR3 DNA: TGTGCCAGCAGCTGGGTTGTCAGGGGCACCCAGTACTTC. It yields the protein CASSWVVRGTQYF.